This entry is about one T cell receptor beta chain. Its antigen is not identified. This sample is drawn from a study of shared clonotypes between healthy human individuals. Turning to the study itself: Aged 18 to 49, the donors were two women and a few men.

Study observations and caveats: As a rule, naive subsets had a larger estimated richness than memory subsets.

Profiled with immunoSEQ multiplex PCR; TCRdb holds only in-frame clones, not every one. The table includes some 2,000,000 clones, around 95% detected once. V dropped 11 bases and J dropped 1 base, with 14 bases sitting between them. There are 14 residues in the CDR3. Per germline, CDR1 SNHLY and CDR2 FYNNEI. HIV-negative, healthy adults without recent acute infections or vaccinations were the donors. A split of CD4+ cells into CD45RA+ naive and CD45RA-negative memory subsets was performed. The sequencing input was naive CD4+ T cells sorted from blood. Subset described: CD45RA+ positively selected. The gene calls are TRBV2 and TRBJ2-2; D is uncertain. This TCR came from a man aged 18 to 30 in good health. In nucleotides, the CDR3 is TGTGCCTGCTCACGGGTCCAGAACACCGGGGAGCTGTTTTTT. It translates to CACSRVQNTGELFF.